The source of this T cell receptor beta chain is a study of Graves' ophthalmopathy and Graves' hyperthyroidism. Amplification of TCR beta CDR3 regions used RNA transcripts. HTBI primers were employed in first-round RT-PCR, then a second-round multiplex PCR followed. TCRdb re-analysed the multiplex PCR reads in MiXCR, keeping a single row per CDR3 protein. The sample has just over 400,000 distinct CDR3 sequences, roughly 21% seen once. The CDR3 sequence is 15 residues long. V was pared by 5 bases and J by 7 bases, with 11 bases of the junction left unmatched. Looked up from germline, CDR1 is MDHEN and CDR2 is SYDVKM. This clonotype occurred many times.

The V and J genes are TRBV28 and TRBJ1-2, with 9 bases that match TRBD1. The receptor's source is a young woman with stable Graves' hyperthyroidism. What was sequenced was peripheral blood. Here the CDR3 DNA reads TGTGCCAGCAGTCAAGTTGGGGACAGGGTCGGTGGCTACACCTTC. Protein sequence: CASSQVGDRVGGYTF.